The 7 T cell receptor beta chains presented below share a single source sample, sequenced in a study of T cells in narcolepsy. Assay used: immunoSEQ multiplex PCR; TCRdb lists only in-frame clones, some missing. Seen here are around 35,000 clones, 80% observed once, and the top ten hold 0.8% to 1.2%. The specimen sequenced was memory (CD45RA-) CD4+ T cells from blood. Every receptor here comes from a human donor in good health.

The chain couples TRBV2 to TRBJ2-7; 7 nucleotides align to TRBD1. V was clipped by 4 bases and J by 6 bases; unmatched bases: 6. Germline V CDR1 and CDR2: SNHLY, FYNNEI. CDR3 length equals 13 residues. CDR3 amino acids: CASSVIGGAEQYF. Here the CDR3 DNA reads TGTGCCAGCAGTGTAATAGGGGGCGCCGAGCAGTACTTC.

This clone was observed a handful of times. The chain is built from TRBV4-2 and TRBJ2-1; 11 positions match TRBD2. J was trimmed by 6 bases and V by 4 bases; bases with no gene match: 11. CDR3 size: 17 residues. Germline V lookup: CDR1 LGHNA, CDR2 YNFKEQ. The DNA of the CDR3 is TGTGCCAGCAGCCGACCAGGTGGGCTAGCGGGAGGCAATGAGCAGTTCTTC. Translation gives CASSRPGGLAGGNEQFF.

This clone has a handful of counts. Here the CDR3 DNA reads TGTGCCAGCAGCCCACCGGGACTACCCTACGAGCAGTACTTC. Protein: CASSPPGLPYEQYF. V gene TRBV28 combines with J gene TRBJ2-7, with 7 positions matching TRBD2. Unmatched junction bases numbered 7, after V lost 6 bases and J lost 2 bases. The CDR3 is made up of 14 amino acids. From germline, CDR1 is MDHEN and CDR2 SYDVKM.

The chain combines TRBV6-5 with TRBJ2-3; TRBD2 matches at 13 bases. In germline, CDR1 is MNHEY, CDR2 SVGAGI. The ends lost 6 bases at V and 1 base at J; junction bases unmatched: 4. This CDR3 contains 16 residues. The CDR3 here is CASRYGLAGGTDTQYF. The CDR3 coding sequence is TGTGCCAGCAGATACGGACTAGCGGGGGGCACAGATACGCAGTATTTT.

J is TRBJ1-1 and V is TRBV7-2, with D possibly matching TRBD1 (6 bases). CDR1 SGHTA and CDR2 FQGNSA come from the germline V gene. The length of the CDR3 is 15 residues. V was cut by 3 bases and J by 0 bases, with 11 bases left in between. CDR3 in amino acids: CASSLDRFMNTEAFF. The CDR3 coding sequence is TGTGCCAGCAGCTTGGACAGATTCATGAACACTGAAGCTTTCTTT.

V gene TRBV2 combines with J gene TRBJ2-5; 8 nucleotides line up with TRBD1. The CDR3 covers 16 residues. Germline CDR1 reads SNHLY; CDR2 reads FYNNEI. V trimming: 6 bases; J trimming: 7 bases; junction bases outside the gene matches: 16. The CDR3 is CASSILHGTGGGTQYF. The CDR3 DNA reads as TGTGCCAGCAGCATATTACACGGGACAGGAGGTGGGACCCAGTACTTC. The whole variable domain, remainder taken from reference TRBV2 and TRBJ2-5, is EPEVTQTPSHQVTQMGQEVILRCVPISNHLYFYWYRQILGQKVEFLVSFYNNEISEKSEIFDDQFSVERPDGSNFTLKIRSTKLEDSAMYFCASSILHGTGGGTQYFGPGTRLLVL.

The rearrangement uses TRBV7-8 and TRBJ2-7; possibly TRBD2 for D (5 bases). CDR3 length equals 15 residues. With 2 bases removed from V and 4 bases from J, the gap between germline ends came to 15 bases. CDR1 is SGHVS, CDR2 FQNEAQ, per germline. The DNA of the CDR3 is TGTGCCAGCAGCTTAAGGGCCGGGATCCTTTACGAGCAGTACTTC. This sequence encodes CASSLRAGILYEQYF. Supplemented by reference TRBV7-8 and TRBJ2-7, the full variable domain reads GAGVSQSPRYKVAKRGQDVALRCDPISGHVSLFWYQQALGQGPEFLTYFQNEAQLDKSGLPSDRFFAERPEGSVSTLKIQRTQQEDSAVYLCASSLRAGILYEQYFGPGTRLTVT.